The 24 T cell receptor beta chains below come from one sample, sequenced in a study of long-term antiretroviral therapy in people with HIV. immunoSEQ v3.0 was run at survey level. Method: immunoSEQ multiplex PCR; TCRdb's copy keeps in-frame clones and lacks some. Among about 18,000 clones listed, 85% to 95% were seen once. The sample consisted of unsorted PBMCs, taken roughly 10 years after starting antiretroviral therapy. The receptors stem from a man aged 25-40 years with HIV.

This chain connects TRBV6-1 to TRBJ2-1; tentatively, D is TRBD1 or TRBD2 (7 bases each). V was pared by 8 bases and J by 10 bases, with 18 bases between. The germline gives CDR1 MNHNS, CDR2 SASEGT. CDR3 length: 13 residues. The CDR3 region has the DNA TGTGCCAGCCAGCAGGGGGGGGCACGGGAGCAGTTCTTC. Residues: CASQQGGAREQFF.

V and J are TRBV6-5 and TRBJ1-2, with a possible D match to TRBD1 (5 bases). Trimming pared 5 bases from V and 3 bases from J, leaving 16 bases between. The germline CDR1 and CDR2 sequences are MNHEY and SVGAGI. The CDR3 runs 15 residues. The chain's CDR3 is CASSKNRDGHYGYTF. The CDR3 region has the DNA TGTGCCAGCAGTAAGAACCGGGACGGTCACTATGGCTACACCTTC.

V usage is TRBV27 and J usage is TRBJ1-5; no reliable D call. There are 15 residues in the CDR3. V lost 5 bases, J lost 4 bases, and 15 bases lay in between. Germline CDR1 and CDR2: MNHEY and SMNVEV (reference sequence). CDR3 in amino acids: CASSPDTVGNQPQHF. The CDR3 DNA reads TGTGCCAGCAGTCCAGACACGGTTGGGAATCAGCCCCAGCATTTT.

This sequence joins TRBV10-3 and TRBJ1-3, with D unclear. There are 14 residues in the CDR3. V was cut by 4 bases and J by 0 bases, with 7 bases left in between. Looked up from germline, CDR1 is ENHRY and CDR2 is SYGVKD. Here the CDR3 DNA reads TGTGCCATCAGTGGGGGAGACTCTGGAAACACCATATATTTT. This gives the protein CAISGGDSGNTIYF.

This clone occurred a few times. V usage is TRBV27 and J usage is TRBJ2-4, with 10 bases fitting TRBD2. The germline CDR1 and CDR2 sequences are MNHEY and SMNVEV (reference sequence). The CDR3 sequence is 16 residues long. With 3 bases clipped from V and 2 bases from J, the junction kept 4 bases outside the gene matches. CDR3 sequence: CASSLGSGGTKNIQYF. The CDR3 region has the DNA TGTGCCAGCAGTTTGGGTAGCGGGGGGACCAAAAACATTCAGTACTTC.

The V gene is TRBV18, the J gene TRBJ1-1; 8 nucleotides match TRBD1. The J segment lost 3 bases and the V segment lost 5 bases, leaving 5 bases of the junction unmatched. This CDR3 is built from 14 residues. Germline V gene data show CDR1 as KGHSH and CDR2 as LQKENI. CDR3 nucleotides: TGTGCCAGCTCAACGACAGGGGCGGACACTGAAGCTTTCTTT. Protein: CASSTTGADTEAFF.

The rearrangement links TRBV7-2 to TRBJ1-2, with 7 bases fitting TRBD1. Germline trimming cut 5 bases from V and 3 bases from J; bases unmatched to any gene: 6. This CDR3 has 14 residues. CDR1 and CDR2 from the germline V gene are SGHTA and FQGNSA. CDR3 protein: CASSRRDRHYGYTF. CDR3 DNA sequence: TGTGCCAGCAGCCGACGGGACAGACACTATGGCTACACCTTC. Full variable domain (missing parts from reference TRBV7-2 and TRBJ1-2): GAGVSQSPSNKVTEKGKDVELRCDPISGHTALYWYRQSLGQGLEFLIYFQGNSAPDKSGLPSDRFSAERTGGSVSTLTIQRTQQEDSAVYLCASSRRDRHYGYTFGSGTRLTVV.

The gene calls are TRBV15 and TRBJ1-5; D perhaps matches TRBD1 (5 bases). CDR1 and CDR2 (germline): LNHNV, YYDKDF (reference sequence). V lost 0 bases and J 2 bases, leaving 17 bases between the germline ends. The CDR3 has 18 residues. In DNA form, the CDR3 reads TGTGCCACCAGCAGAGATTGGATCGCGGGGGTGGGCAATCAGCCCCAGCATTTT. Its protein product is CATSRDWIAGVGNQPQHF.

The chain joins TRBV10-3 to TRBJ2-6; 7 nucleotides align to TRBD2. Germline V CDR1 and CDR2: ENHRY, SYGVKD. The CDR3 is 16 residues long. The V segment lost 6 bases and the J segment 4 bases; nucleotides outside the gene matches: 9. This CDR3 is CAISQSLAAGANVLTF. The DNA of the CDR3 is TGTGCCATCAGCCAATCTCTAGCGGCGGGGGCCAACGTCCTGACTTTC.

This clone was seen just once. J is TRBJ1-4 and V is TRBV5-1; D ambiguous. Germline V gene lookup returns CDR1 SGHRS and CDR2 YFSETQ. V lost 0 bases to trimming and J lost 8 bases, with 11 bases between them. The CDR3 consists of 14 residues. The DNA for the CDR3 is TGCGCCAGCAGCTTGGTAGGGAATGGGGAAAAACTGTTTTTT. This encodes CASSLVGNGEKLFF. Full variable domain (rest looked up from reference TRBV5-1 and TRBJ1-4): KAGVTQTPRYLIKTRGQQVTLSCSPISGHRSVSWYQQTPGQGLQFLFEYFSETQRNKGNFPGRFSGRQFSNSRSEMNVSTLELGDSALYLCASSLVGNGEKLFFGSGTQLSVL.

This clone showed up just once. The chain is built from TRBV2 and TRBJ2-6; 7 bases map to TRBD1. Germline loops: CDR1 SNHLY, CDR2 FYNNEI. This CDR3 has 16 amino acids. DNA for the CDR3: TGTGCTAGCTCGGGACAGTTATCCTCTGGGGCCAACGTCCTGACTTTC. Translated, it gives CASSGQLSSGANVLTF.

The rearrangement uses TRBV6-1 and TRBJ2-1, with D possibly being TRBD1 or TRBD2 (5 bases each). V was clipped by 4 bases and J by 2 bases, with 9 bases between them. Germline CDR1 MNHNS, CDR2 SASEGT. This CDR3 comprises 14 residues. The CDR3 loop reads CASSGGSTYNEQFF. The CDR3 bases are TGTGCCAGCAGTGGGGGGAGTACCTACAATGAGCAGTTCTTC.

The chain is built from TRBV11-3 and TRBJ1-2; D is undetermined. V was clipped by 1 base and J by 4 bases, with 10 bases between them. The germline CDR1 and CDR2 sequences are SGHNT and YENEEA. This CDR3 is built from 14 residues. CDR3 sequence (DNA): TGTGCCAGCAGCTTAGTTCGGCAGTTCTATGGCTACACCTTC. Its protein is CASSLVRQFYGYTF.

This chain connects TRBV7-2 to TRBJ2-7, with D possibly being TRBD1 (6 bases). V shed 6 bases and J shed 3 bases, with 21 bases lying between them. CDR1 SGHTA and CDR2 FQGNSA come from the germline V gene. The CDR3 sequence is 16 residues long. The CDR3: CASRVPPPGQIYEQYV. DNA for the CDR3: TGTGCCAGCAGGGTCCCACCCCCCGGACAGATCTACGAGCAGTACGTC.

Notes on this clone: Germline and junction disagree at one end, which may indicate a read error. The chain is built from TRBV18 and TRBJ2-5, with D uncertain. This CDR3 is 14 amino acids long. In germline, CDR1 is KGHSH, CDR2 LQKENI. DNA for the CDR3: TGTGCCAGCTCACCACCTACGACCCAAGGGACCCAGTACTTC. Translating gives CASSPPTTQGTQYF.

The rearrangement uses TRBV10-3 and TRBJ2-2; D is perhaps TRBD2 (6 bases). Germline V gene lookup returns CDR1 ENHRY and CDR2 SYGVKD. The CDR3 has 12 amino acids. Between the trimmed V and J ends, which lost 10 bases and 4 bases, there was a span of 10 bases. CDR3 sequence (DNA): TGTGCCAACGGGGGTGTCACCGGGGAGCTGTTTTTT. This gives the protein CANGGVTGELFF.

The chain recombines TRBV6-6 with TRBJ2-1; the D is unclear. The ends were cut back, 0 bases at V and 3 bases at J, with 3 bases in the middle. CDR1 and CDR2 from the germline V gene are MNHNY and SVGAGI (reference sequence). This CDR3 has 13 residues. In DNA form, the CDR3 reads TGTGCCAGCAGTTACTCGATCTACAATGAGCAGTTCTTC. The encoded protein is CASSYSIYNEQFF.

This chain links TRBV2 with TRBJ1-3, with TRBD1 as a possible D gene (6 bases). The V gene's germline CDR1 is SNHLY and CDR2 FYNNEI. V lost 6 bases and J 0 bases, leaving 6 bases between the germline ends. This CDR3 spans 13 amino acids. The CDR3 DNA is TGTGCCAGCAGGGACAGCTCTGGAAACACCATATATTTT. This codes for CASRDSSGNTIYF.

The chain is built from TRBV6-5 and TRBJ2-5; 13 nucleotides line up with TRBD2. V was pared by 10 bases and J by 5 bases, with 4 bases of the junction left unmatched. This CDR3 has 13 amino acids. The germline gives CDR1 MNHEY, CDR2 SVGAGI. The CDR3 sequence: CATELAGGETQYF. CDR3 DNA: TGTGCCACAGAACTAGCGGGGGGGGAGACCCAGTACTTC.

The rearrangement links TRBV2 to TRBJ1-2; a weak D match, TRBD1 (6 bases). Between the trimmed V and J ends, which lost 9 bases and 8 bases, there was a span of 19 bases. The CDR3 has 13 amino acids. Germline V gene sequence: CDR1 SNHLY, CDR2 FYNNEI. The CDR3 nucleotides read TGTGCCAGTCGACAGGACGAAGTGGGGGGCTACACCTTC. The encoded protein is CASRQDEVGGYTF.

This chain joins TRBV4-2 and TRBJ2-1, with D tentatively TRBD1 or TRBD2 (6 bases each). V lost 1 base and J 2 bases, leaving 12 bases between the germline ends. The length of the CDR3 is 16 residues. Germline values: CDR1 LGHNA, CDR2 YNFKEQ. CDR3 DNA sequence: TGTGCCAGCAGCCAAGTTGGGGGGCCCCCCTACAATGAGCAGTTCTTC. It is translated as CASSQVGGPPYNEQFF.

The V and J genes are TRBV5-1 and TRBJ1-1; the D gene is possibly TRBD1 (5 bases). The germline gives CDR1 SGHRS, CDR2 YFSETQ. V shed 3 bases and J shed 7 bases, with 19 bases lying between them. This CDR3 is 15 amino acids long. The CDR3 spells CASSSSALGPLEAFF. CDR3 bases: TGCGCCAGCAGCTCCTCGGCACTGGGACCCCTTGAAGCTTTCTTT.

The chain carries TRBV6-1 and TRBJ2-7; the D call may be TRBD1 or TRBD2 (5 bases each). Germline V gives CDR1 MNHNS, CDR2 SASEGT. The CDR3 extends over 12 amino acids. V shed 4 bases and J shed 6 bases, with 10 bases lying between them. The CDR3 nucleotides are TGTGCCAGCAGTGTCCGGGGACGCGAGCAGTACTTC. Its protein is CASSVRGREQYF.

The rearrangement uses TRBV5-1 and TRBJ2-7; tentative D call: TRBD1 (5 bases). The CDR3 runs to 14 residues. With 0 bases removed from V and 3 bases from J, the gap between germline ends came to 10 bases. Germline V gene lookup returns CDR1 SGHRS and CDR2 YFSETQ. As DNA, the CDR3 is TGCGCCAGCAGCTTGGGCCAGGGAATCTACGAGCAGTACTTC. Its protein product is CASSLGQGIYEQYF.